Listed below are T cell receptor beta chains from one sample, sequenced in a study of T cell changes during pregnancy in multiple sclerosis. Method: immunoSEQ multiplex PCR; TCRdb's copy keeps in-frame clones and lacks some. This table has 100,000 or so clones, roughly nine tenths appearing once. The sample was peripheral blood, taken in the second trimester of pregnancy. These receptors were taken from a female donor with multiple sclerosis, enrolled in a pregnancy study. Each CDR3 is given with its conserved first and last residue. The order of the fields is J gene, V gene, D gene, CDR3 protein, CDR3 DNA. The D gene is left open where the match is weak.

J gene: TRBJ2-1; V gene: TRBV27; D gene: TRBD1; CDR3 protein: CASSYGGGQANEQFF; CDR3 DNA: TGTGCCAGCAGTTATGGAGGCGGACAGGCCAATGAGCAGTTCTTC
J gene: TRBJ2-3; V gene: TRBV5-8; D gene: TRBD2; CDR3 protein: CASSLLDSGDSTQYF; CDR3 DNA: TGTGCCAGCAGCTTACTGGATAGCGGGGACTCTACGCAGTATTTT
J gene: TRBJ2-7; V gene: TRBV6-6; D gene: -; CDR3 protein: CASSYYREGEQYF; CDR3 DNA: TGTGCCAGCAGCTACTACAGGGAAGGCGAGCAGTACTTC
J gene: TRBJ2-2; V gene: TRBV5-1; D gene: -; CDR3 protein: CASSLYAGPNTGELFF; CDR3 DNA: TGCGCCAGCAGCTTGTATGCAGGGCCGAACACCGGGGAGCTGTTTTTT
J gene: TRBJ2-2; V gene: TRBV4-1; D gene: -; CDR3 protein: CASSRGHSNTGELFF; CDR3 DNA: TGCGCCAGCAGCCGGGGCCACTCGAACACCGGGGAGCTGTTTTTT
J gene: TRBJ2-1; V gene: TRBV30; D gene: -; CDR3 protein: CAWIRGYHNEQFF; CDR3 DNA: TGTGCCTGGATTCGCGGGTATCACAATGAGCAGTTCTTC
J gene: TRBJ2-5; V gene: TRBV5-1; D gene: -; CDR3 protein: CASSLGAGIETQYF; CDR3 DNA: TGCGCCAGCAGCTTGGGTGCAGGGATCGAGACCCAGTACTTC
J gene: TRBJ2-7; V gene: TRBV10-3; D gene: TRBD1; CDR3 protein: CAIRRTGGAEEQYF; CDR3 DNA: TGTGCCATCAGGAGGACAGGGGGCGCGGAAGAGCAGTACTTC
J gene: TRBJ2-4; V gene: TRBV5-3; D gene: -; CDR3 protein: CARSLDRTGMSKNIQYF; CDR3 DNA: TGTGCCAGAAGCTTGGACCGCACAGGTATGTCCAAAAACATTCAGTACTTC
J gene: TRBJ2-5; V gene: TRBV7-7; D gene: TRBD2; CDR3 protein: CASSLALRTSGRKETQYF; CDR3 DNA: TGTGCCAGCAGCTTAGCGCTAAGGACTAGCGGGAGGAAGGAGACCCAGTACTTC